Listed below are T cell receptor beta chains from one sample, sequenced in a study of T cell responses to AZD1222 COVID-19 vaccine. The assay was immunoSEQ multiplex PCR, and TCRdb's table has in-frame clones only and misses some. Among approximately 70,000 clones, more than 75% were seen once, and the ten largest hold approximately 4.8%. The input for sequencing was peripheral blood, taken 28 days after the second dose of the MenACWY control vaccine. The origin of the receptors is an adult who received the MenACWY meningococcal vaccine as a control. Both conserved end residues are part of each CDR3. The order of the fields is D gene, clone size, V gene, J gene, CDR3 DNA, CDR3 protein. D genes are given only for firm matches. Rows may omit the clone size; those that give it use once, few, many or a size class.

>-|-|TRBV7-2|TRBJ2-5
TGTGCCAGCAGCTTAGTGCGCGGGGACCAAGAGACCCAGTACTTC
CASSLVRGDQETQYF
>TRBD1|-|TRBV5-1|TRBJ1-1
TGCGCCAGCAGCTTAAGGACAGGGCTGAACACTGAAGCTTTCTTT
CASSLRTGLNTEAFF
>-|-|TRBV6-5|TRBJ2-3
TGTGCCAGCAGTTACTCGGCAGGGATACCATCAGATACGCAGTATTTT
CASSYSAGIPSDTQYF
>-|-|TRBV15|TRBJ2-2
TGTGCCACCAGCAGAGATCTGGTGGAGACCGGGGAGCTGTTTTTT
CATSRDLVETGELFF
>-|-|TRBV7-9|TRBJ1-3
TGTGCCAGCAGCCCCGGGGACTCTGGAAACACCATATATTTT
CASSPGDSGNTIYF
>TRBD1|once|TRBV6-5|TRBJ1-2
TGTGCCAGCAGCTACAGGGGCGAGGCTAACTATGGCTACACCTTC
CASSYRGEANYGYTF
>-|-|TRBV27|TRBJ1-3
TGTGCCAGCAGTTTTTATGGAAACACCATATATTTT
CASSFYGNTIYF
>-|once|TRBV5-1|TRBJ1-1
TGCGCCAGCAGCTTGAATGATGAGACTGAAGCTTTCTTT
CASSLNDETEAFF
>-|-|TRBV7-2|TRBJ1-2
TGTGCCAGCAGCTTAGCGTACGGAAACTATGGCTACACCTTC
CASSLAYGNYGYTF
>-|-|TRBV5-8|TRBJ1-2
TGTGCCAGCAGCTTATATCAACGGTTCTATGGCTACACCTTC
CASSLYQRFYGYTF
>TRBD2|-|TRBV7-3|TRBJ2-2
TGTGCCAGCAGCCCAACAGCGGGGGGGCTACTTGGGGAGCTGTTTTTT
CASSPTAGGLLGELFF
>-|-|TRBV19|TRBJ2-2
TGTGCCAGTAGTATGGGTTGGGGGAACACCGGGGAGCTGTTTTTT
CASSMGWGNTGELFF
>TRBD1|-|TRBV7-6|TRBJ1-1
TGTGCCAGCAGCTTCCTCACGGGGACAGGGGACACTGAAGCTTTCTTT
CASSFLTGTGDTEAFF
>-|-|TRBV28|TRBJ1-1
TGTGCCAGCAGGCAGGTGAACACTGAAGCTTTCTTT
CASRQVNTEAFF
>TRBD2|-|TRBV19|TRBJ2-3
TGTGCTACCGGGACTAGCGGGGGTGATACGCAGTATTTT
CATGTSGGDTQYF
>TRBD2|-|TRBV30|TRBJ2-2
TGTGCCTGGGGGAGGGTTAACACCGGGGAGCTGTTTTTT
CAWGRVNTGELFF
>-|-|TRBV24-1|TRBJ2-3
TGTGCCACCAGTGGCCATCCCAGATGGGGGCAGTATTTT
CATSGHPRWGQYF
>-|-|TRBV5-1|TRBJ2-1
TGCGCCAGCTTTTCGACCGGGCCACCCTCAACGGGTGAGCAGTTCTTC
CASFSTGPPSTGEQFF
>TRBD2|few|TRBV25-1|TRBJ2-2
TGTGCCAGCAGTGAATCGCTAGCGGGTACCGGGGAGCTGTTTTTT
CASSESLAGTGELFF
>-|-|TRBV19|TRBJ1-2
TGTGCCAGTATGCCGGGACCCTATGGCTACACCTTC
CASMPGPYGYTF
>-|-|TRBV25-1|TRBJ2-5
TGTGCCAGCAGTGGCCTGGTCAACCTTCAAGAGACCCAGTACTTC
CASSGLVNLQETQYF
>TRBD2|-|TRBV5-5|TRBJ2-3
TGTGCCAGCAGCTTGGGACTAGCTCCAGATACGCAGTATTTT
CASSLGLAPDTQYF
>-|-|TRBV12-3/TRBV12-4|TRBJ1-3
TGTGCCAGCAGCATCAGGGTGGGAAACACCATATATTTT
CASSIRVGNTIYF